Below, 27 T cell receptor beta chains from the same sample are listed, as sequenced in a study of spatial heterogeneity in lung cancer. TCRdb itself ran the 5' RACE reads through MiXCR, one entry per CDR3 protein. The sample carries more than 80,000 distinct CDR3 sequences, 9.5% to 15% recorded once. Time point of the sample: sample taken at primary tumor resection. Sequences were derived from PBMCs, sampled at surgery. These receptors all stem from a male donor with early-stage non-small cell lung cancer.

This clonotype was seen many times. CDR3 in DNA: TGTGCCAGCAGCCTCGGTGAGGGGGCTTTGAGCACAGATACGCAGTATTTT. The encoded protein is CASSLGEGALSTDTQYF. The rearrangement links TRBV5-5 to TRBJ2-3; 7 positions agree with TRBD1. V dropped 4 bases and J dropped 0; count of bases not matched to a gene: 11. The CDR3 has 17 residues. The germline CDR1 and CDR2 sequences are SGHKS and YYEKEE (reference sequence).

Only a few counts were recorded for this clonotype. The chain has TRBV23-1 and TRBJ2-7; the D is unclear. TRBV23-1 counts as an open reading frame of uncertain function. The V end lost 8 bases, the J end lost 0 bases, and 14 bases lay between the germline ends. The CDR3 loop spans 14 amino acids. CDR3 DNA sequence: TGCGCCAGCGGGGTCTCCCTCTCCTCCTACGAGCAGTACTTC. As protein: CASGVSLSSYEQYF.

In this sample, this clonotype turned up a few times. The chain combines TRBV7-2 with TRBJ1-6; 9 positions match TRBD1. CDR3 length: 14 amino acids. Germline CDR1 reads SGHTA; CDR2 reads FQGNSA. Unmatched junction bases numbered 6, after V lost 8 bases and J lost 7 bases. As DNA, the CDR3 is TGTGCCAGCTCCGGGACAGGGAGGAATTCACCCCTCCACTTT. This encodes CASSGTGRNSPLHF.

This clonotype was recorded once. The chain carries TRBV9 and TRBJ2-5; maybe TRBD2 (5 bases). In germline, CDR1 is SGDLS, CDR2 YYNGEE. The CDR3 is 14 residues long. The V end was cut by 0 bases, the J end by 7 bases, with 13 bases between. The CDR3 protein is CASSVGLAGGTQYF. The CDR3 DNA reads TGTGCCAGCAGCGTAGGGCTAGCCGGAGGGACCCAGTACTTC.

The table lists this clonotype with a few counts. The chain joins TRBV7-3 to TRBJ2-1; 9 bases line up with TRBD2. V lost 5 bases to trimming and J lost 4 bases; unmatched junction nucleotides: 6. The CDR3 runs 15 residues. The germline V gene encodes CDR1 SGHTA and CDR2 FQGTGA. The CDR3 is CASSPGSGGYNEQFF. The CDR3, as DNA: TGTGCCAGCAGCCCGGGGAGCGGGGGGTACAATGAGCAGTTCTTC.

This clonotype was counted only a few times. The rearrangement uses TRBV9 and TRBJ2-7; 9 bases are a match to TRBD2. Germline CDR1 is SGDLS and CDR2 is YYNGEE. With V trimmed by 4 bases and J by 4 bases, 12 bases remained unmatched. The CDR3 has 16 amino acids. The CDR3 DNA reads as TGTGCCAGCAGCCCAAAAGGGGCTAGCGGGGTTTACGAGCAGTACTTC. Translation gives CASSPKGASGVYEQYF.

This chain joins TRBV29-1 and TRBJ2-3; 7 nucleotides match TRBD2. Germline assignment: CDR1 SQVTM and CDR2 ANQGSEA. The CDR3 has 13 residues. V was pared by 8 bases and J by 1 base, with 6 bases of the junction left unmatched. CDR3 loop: CSNGGEGTDTQYF. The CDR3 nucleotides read TGCAGCAATGGGGGGGAAGGCACAGATACGCAGTATTTT.

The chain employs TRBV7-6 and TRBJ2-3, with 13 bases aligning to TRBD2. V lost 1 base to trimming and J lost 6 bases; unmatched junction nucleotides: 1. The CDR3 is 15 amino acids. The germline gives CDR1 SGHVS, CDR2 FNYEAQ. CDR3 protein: CASSLEGLAGDTQYF. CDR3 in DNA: TGTGCCAGCAGCTTAGAGGGACTAGCGGGGGATACGCAGTATTTT.

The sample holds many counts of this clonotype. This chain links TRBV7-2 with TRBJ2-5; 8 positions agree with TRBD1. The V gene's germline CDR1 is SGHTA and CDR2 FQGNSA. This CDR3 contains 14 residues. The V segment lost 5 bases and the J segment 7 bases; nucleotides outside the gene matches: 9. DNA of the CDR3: TGTGCCAGCAGCCCAGGACAGGGCCTTGGGACCCAGTACTTC. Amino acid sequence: CASSPGQGLGTQYF.

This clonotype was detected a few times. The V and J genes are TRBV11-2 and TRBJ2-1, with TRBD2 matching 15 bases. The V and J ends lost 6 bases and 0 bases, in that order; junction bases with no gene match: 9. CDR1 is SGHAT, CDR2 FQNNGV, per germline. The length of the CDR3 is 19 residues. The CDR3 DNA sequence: TGTGCCAGCAGACGTACCGGGACTAGCGGGGGGCGCTCCTACAATGAGCAGTTCTTC. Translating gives CASRRTGTSGGRSYNEQFF.

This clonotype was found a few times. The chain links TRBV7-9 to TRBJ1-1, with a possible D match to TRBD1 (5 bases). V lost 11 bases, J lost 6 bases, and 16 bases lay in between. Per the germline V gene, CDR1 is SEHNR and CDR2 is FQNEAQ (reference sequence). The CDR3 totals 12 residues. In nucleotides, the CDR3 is TGTGCCGGGGGGATCTCCGGGGCTGAAGCTTTCTTT. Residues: CAGGISGAEAFF.

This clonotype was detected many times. The CDR3 nucleotides read TGCAGCGCCCGGGGGGTAGCGGGGGCGAACACCGGGGAGCTGTTTTTT. Translated: CSARGVAGANTGELFF. The chain links TRBV29-1 to TRBJ2-2; 9 bases line up with TRBD2. After removal of 7 bases from V and 0 bases from J, the junction contained 9 bases not matched to a gene. The CDR3 covers 16 residues. CDR1 SQVTM and CDR2 ANQGSEA come from the germline V gene.

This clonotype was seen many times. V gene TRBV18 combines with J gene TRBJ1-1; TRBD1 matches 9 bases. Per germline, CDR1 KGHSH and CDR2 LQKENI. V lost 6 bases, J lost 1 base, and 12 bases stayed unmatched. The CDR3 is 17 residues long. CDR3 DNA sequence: TGTGCCAGCTCCCAGGGGACAGGGAGAGGTACGAACACTGAAGCTTTCTTT. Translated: CASSQGTGRGTNTEAFF.

The CDR3 reads CASSLGRTRIYEQYF. CDR3 nucleotides: TGTGCCAGCAGCTTAGGAAGGACTAGAATCTACGAGCAGTACTTC. J is TRBJ2-7 and V is TRBV11-1; 7 bases line up with TRBD2. Germline trimming cut 1 base from V and 3 bases from J; bases unmatched to any gene: 6. The CDR3 consists of 15 residues. Germline loops: CDR1 SGHAT, CDR2 FQDESV (reference sequence).

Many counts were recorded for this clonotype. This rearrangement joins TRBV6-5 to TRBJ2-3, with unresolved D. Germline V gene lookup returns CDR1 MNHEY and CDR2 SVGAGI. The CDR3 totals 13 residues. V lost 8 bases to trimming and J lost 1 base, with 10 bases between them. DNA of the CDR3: TGTGCCAGCCGCGGCCCGGGCACAGATACGCAGTATTTT. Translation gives CASRGPGTDTQYF.

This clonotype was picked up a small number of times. CDR3 sequence: CASSVVDRNIQYF. The CDR3 bases are TGTGCCAGCAGCGTAGTGGACAGAAACATTCAGTACTTC. The chain is built from TRBV7-9 and TRBJ2-4, with a weak D call TRBD1 (6 bases). This CDR3 is 13 amino acids long. The V end was cut by 5 bases, the J end by 6 bases, with 11 bases between. Germline CDR1 and CDR2: SEHNR and FQNEAQ (reference sequence).

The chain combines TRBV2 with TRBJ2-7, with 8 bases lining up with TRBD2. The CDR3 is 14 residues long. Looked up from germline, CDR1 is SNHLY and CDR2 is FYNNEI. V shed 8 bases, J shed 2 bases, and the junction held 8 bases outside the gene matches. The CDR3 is CASGVQRGPYEQYF. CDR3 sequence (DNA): TGTGCCAGCGGAGTCCAGCGGGGGCCCTACGAGCAGTACTTC.

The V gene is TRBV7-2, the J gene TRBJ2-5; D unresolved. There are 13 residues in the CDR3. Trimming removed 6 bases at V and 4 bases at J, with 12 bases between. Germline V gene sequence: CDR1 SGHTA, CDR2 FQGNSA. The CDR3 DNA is TGTGCCAGCAGTCGACGCCCCCTAGAGACCCAGTACTTC. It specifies CASSRRPLETQYF. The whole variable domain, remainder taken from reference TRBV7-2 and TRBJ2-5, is GAGVSQSPSNKVTEKGKDVELRCDPISGHTALYWYRQSLGQGLEFLIYFQGNSAPDKSGLPSDRFSAERTGGSVSTLTIQRTQQEDSAVYLCASSRRPLETQYFGPGTRLLVL.

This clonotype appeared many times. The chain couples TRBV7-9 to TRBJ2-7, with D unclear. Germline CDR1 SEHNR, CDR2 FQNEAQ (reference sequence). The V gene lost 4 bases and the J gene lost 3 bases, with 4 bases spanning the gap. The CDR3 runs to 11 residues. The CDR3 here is CASSSYYEQYF. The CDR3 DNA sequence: TGTGCCAGCAGCTCTTACTACGAGCAGTACTTC.

CDR3 nucleotide sequence: TGTGCCAGCTCACCATTCGACAAACGAAGTGGCTACACCTTC. Residues: CASSPFDKRSGYTF. V gene TRBV18 combines with J gene TRBJ1-2; D is uncertain. This CDR3 is built from 14 residues. Trimming took off 2 bases at V and 7 bases at J, with 14 bases between the two ends. CDR1 is KGHSH, CDR2 LQKENI, per germline.

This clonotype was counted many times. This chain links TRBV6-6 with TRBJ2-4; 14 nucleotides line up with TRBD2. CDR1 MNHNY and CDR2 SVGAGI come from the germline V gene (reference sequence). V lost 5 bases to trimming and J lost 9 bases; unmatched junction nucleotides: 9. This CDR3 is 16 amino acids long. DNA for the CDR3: TGTGCCAGCAGTCCCAGGGGACTAGCGGGAGATTCCATTCAGTACTTC. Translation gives CASSPRGLAGDSIQYF.

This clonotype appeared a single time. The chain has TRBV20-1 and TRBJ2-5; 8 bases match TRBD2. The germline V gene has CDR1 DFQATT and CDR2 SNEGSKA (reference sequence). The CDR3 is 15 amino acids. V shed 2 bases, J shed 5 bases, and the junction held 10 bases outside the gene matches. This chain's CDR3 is CSARHTREGGETQYF. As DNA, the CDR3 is TGCAGTGCTAGACATACCCGGGAGGGCGGGGAGACCCAGTACTTC.

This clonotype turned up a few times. The CDR3 sequence: CSASQISGANVLTF. The CDR3 DNA reads TGCAGTGCTAGCCAGATATCTGGGGCCAACGTCCTGACTTTC. The V gene is TRBV20-1, the J gene TRBJ2-6; D ambiguous. The germline V gene encodes CDR1 DFQATT and CDR2 SNEGSKA (reference sequence). The CDR3 totals 14 residues. V lost 3 bases and J lost 1, with 7 bases in between.

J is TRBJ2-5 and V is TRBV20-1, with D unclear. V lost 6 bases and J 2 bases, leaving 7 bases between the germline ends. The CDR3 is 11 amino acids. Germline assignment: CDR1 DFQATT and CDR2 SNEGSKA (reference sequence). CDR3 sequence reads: CSASEQETQYF. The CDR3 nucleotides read TGCAGTGCGTCGGAACAAGAGACCCAGTACTTC.

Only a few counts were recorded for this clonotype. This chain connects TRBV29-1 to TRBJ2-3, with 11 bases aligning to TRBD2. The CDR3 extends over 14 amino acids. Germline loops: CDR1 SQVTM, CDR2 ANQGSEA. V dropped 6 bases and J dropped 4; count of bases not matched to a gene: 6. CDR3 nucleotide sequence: TGCAGCGTCGATAGCGGGGGGGCTCCAGATACGCAGTATTTT. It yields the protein CSVDSGGAPDTQYF.

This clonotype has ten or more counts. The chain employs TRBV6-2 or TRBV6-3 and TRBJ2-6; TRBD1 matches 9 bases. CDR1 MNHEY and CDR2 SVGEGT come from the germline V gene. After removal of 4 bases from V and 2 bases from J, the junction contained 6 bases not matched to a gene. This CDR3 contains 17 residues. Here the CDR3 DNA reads TGTGCCAGCAGTTCCGGACAGGGGACGGCTGGGGCCAACGTCCTGACTTTC. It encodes CASSSGQGTAGANVLTF.

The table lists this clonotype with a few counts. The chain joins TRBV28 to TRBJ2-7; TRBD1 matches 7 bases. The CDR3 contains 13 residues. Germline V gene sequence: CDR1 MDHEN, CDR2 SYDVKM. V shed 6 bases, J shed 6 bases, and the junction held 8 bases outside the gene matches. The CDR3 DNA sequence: TGTGCCAGCAGGGATACAGGGGCCGGCGAGCAGTACTTC. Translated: CASRDTGAGEQYF.